The 6 T cell receptor beta chains presented below share a single source sample, sequenced in a study of cytomegalovirus exposure and HLA in healthy donors. The PCR ran on 60 Vbeta and 13 Jbeta primers. Sequencing used immunoSEQ multiplex PCR; TCRdb keeps in-frame clones, though not all of them. The data show over 150,000 clones, about four fifths seen once. The sample was PBMCs. The source is a male donor in good health and CMV-seropositive.

This clone counts as medium-sized (0.01 to 0.1%). V is TRBV13 and J is TRBJ2-7; 7 bases fit TRBD1. The CDR3 is made up of 12 amino acids. V shed 4 bases, J shed 8 bases, and the junction held 5 bases outside the gene matches. Germline V gene data show CDR1 as PRHDT and CDR2 as FYEKMQ (reference sequence). CDR3 protein: CASSSGQVQQYF. The CDR3 DNA reads as TGTGCCAGCAGCTCCGGACAGGTCCAGCAGTACTTC.

This sequence joins TRBV5-1 and TRBJ1-5; no clear D. The V and J ends lost 1 base and 2 bases respectively, with 7 bases between them. CDR1 SGHRS and CDR2 YFSETQ come from the germline V gene. The CDR3 has 14 amino acids. DNA of the CDR3: TGCGCCAGCAGCTTGACCTCGGGCAATCAGCCCCAGCATTTT. The encoded protein is CASSLTSGNQPQHF.

This clone was seen more than once but under ten times. The chain is built from TRBV2 and TRBJ2-5; tentatively, D is TRBD2 (6 bases). The CDR3 runs to 15 residues. CDR1 is SNHLY, CDR2 FYNNEI, per germline. The germline V and J ends were trimmed by 7 bases and 0 bases, with 15 bases remaining between them. CDR3 loop: CASTVGGAYQETQYF. CDR3 nucleotides: TGTGCCAGCACAGTGGGCGGGGCTTACCAAGAGACCCAGTACTTC.

The V call is TRBV5-1, the J call TRBJ2-2, with D perhaps TRBD1 (5 bases). Trimming shortened V by 0 bases and J by 1 base, and 7 bases separated the two germline ends. CDR3 length equals 15 residues. Germline V gives CDR1 SGHRS, CDR2 YFSETQ. CDR3 protein: CASSLAGQNTGELFF. The CDR3 DNA is TGCGCCAGCAGCTTGGCCGGACAGAACACCGGGGAGCTGTTTTTT.

The chain employs TRBV27 and TRBJ1-5; no clear D. Germline V lookup: CDR1 MNHEY, CDR2 SMNVEV (reference sequence). CDR3 size: 14 residues. V lost 2 bases to trimming and J lost 1 base, with 6 bases between them. CDR3 sequence: CASSLPGSNQPQHF. CDR3 nucleotide sequence: TGTGCCAGCAGTTTACCGGGAAGCAATCAGCCCCAGCATTTT.

The chain uses TRBV6-1 and TRBJ2-1; D unresolved. Trimming pared 0 bases from V and 15 bases from J, leaving 15 bases between. The germline CDR1 and CDR2 sequences are MNHNS and SASEGT. CDR3 length: 13 amino acids. The CDR3 DNA reads TGTGCCAGCAGTGAAGCGCGGATAGGAATAGCGTTCTTC. Translated, it gives CASSEARIGIAFF.